The clone carrying this TCR beta chain occurred a few times. Its antigen is unknown. The record originates from a study of blood T cells in healthy people across ages. Whole-study results and caveats: With unsorted PBMCs, a conclusive comparison of naive versus antigen-experienced cells was not possible.

With 0 bases clipped from V and 0 bases from J, the junction kept 5 bases outside the gene matches. The CDR3 extends over 18 amino acids. Germline V gives CDR1 LGHNA, CDR2 YSLEER. The use of a sample-barcoded 5' primer and a J-beta primer mix characterized a second PCR of about 7 to 12 cycles. TCRdb re-analysed the 5' RACE reads in MiXCR, keeping a single row per CDR3 protein. The table has 1.5 million to 2 million distinct CDR3 sequences, less than 50% seen once. Per sample, a minimum of 7 million PBMCs were isolated. Every sample gave at least 5.5 micrograms of total RNA when it was extracted. The sequence was obtained from a woman in her thirties or forties in good health. J is TRBJ2-1 and V is TRBV4-3, with 10 bases that match TRBD2. The sequencing sample was made of blood. The CDR3 coding sequence is TGCGCCAGCAGCCAAGAAGCTAGCGGGGGTCTCTCCTACAATGAGCAGTTCTTC. Amino acids: CASSQEASGGLSYNEQFF.